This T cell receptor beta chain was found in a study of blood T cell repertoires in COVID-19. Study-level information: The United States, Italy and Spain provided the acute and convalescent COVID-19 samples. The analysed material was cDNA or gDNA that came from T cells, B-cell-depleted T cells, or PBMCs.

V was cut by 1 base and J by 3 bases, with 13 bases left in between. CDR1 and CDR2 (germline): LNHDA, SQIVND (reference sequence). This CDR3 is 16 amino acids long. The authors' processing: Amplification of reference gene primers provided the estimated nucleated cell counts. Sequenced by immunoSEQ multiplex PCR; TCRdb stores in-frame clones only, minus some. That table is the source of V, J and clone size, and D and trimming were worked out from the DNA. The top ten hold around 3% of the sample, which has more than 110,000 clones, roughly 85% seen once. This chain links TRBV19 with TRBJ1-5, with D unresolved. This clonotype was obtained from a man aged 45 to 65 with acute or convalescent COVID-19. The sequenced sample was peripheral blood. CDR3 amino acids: CASSIGGANNNQPQHF. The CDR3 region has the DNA TGTGCCAGTAGTATAGGGGGAGCCAACAACAATCAGCCCCAGCATTTT. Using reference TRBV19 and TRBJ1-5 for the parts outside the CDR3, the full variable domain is DGGITQSPKYLFRKEGQNVTLSCEQNLNHDAMYWYRQDPGQGLRLIYYSQIVNDFQKGDIAEGYSVSREKKESFPLTVTSAQKNPTAFYLCASSIGGANNNQPQHFGDGTRLSIL.